The 3 T cell receptor beta chains given below trace back to one sample, sequenced in a study of blood T cell repertoires in COVID-19. Repertoires were generated with immunoSEQ multiplex PCR, while TCRdb's copy carries only in-frame clones and drops some. This table holds about 87,000 clones, over 75% found once. Sequencing was carried out using peripheral blood. The receptors derive from a woman aged 80 or older with acute or convalescent COVID-19.

The chain employs TRBV27 and TRBJ2-5; D is possibly TRBD2 (6 bases). The CDR3 totals 13 residues. The V gene lost 5 bases and the J gene lost 5 bases, with 12 bases spanning the gap. The V gene's germline CDR1 is MNHEY and CDR2 SMNVEV (reference sequence). The CDR3 region is CASSVGRWETQYF. The CDR3 DNA sequence: TGTGCCAGCAGTGTGGGGAGGTGGGAGACCCAGTACTTC.

This clone was found a few times. The CDR3 nucleotides are TGTGCCAGCTCTCCCTCAGGGACTCGGGGCACAGATACGCAGTATTTT. Encoded protein: CASSPSGTRGTDTQYF. The chain carries TRBV18 and TRBJ2-3; maybe TRBD2 (6 bases). Trimming removed 6 bases at V and 1 base at J, with 17 bases between. This CDR3 contains 16 residues. The V gene's germline CDR1 is KGHSH and CDR2 LQKENI.

The chain joins TRBV5-1 to TRBJ2-7; 9 bases align to TRBD2. Per germline, CDR1 SGHRS and CDR2 YFSETQ. The length of the CDR3 is 15 residues. With V trimmed by 0 bases and J by 4 bases, 5 bases remained unmatched. In nucleotides, the CDR3 is TGCGCCAGCAGCTTGGGGGCGGGGGGGCCGTACGAGCAGTACTTC. This codes for CASSLGAGGPYEQYF.